The sequence of this T cell receptor beta chain was determined in a study of STAT3 mutations in large granular lymphocyte leukemia (dated by TCRdb to the late 2010s). With regard to the full study: About half of the T-LGLL patients who underwent longitudinal sequencing carried canonical activating STAT3 mutations. More than half of T-LGLL patients received one or more immunosuppressive therapy regimens, with hematologic response in roughly 40% of those treated. Serial deep sequencing of TCRbeta CDR3 and STAT3 was performed in patients with T-cell large granular lymphocyte leukemia to reconstruct clonal hierarchy and dynamics. From an initial cohort of 200 to 250 LGL patients, eighteen representative T-LGLL cases were selected for longitudinal TCRbeta and STAT3 sequencing. A couple of patients with natural killer LGL leukemia were also sequenced longitudinally as controls within the study. On average, sequencing was done at under 5 time points per patient, with the number of samplings ranging from 2 to 8.

The same DNA, extracted from blood mononuclear cells, served for both TCR sequencing and STAT3 sequencing. In the case of this clone: Its antigen is not yet known. Per-base qualities were not stored, and no clone one base away is much larger.

Broad study findings and their caveats: Variable intervals between samplings and differing treatment regimens complicated linking therapy response to changes in TCR clonal burden. Since codominant clonotypes persisted in some patients, a small but highly pathogenic clone may have gone undetected. TCR clonotype switching after therapy was observed in about 30% of the 18 patients, and all newly emerging clones were found to be STAT3 wild type. At least one immunodominant TCRbeta clonotype was identified in every T-LGLL patient, and multiple immunodominant subclonotypes were identified in about half of the T-LGLL patients. Because no samples were available when a clone first appeared, clonal expansion was inferred from samplings taken at other points. In several patients, dominant TCR clone burden exceeded STAT3 mutant burden, suggesting STAT3 mutation arose secondarily within a pre-expanded clone.

V is reduced by 0 bases and J by 3 bases, leaving a spacing of 10 bases between them. The CDR3 spans 14 residues, from the cysteine through the phenylalanine. The entry retains the CDR3 DNA only, 42 bases that are in frame from base 1. Looking up the germline V gene (reference sequence) yields CDR1 SGHNT and CDR2 YYREEE. An Illumina MiSeq was used to sequence the TCRbeta libraries, yielding an average of about 40,000 productive templates per sample. Multiplex PCR amplification was used to generate TCRbeta CDR3 libraries with the immunoSEQ assay. The authors' analysis ran thus. Repertoire diversity was computed as previously defined, with values near 0 indicating extremely monoclonal samples. TCRdb carries this immuneACCESS record with in-frame sequences only. Its versions omit some clonotypes, under half of them owing to an unresolved V gene in the studies checked, with the rest unexplained. V and J calls and clone size are as listed in that table; D and trimming were resolved from the DNA. In all, the sample holds thousands of clones, and 75% to 90% of those were seen once. The ten largest make up under 95% of the sample.

The TCR was taken from a woman between 65 and 79 years old with T-cell large granular lymphocyte leukemia. Some clones in this sample may be carry-over from other donors' samples. The age is the age at diagnosis. The source material was peripheral blood mononuclear cells. Rearrangement joined TRBV5-4 to TRBJ2-7; the D gene is unclear. The CDR3 here reads CASSLVRTFYEQYF. In nucleotide form, the sequence is TGTGCCAGCAGCTTGGTACGGACGTTCTACGAGCAGTACTTC.